The entry that follows covers one T cell receptor beta chain sequence. What it binds is not known. This record belongs to a study of regulatory T cells in long-lasting Graves disease. Arm-PCR of CDR3 regions and iRepertoire HTBI primers were the basis on which TCR beta libraries were built. A single record per CDR3 protein comes from TCRdb applying MiXCR to the multiplex PCR reads. The sample contains some 350,000 distinct CDR3 sequences, 15% to 20% of which appear only once. Broader study findings: Patients with persistent disease shared some 3,000 public clonotypes, outpacing the roughly 970 shared by new patients. Few sampled subjects may have lowered accuracy.

The time point is: newly diagnosed GD, antithyroid drugs for less than 3 months. Extracted RNA from PBMCs served as the source of the TCR library. The authors drew 8.5 to 9.5 milliliters of peripheral blood into EDTA tubes. CDR3 length: 15 residues. V lost 8 bases and J lost 10; bases outside the gene matches: 13. In germline, CDR1 is MNHNS, CDR2 SASEGT. The data also belong to a second study, concerning T cells in Graves' hyperthyroidism and ophthalmopathy. That paper adds: Graves' hyperthyroidism qualified as stable when ophthalmopathy did not progress within 18 months.

The chain is built from TRBV6-1 and TRBJ1-6; 8 positions match TRBD1. The origin of this receptor is a woman aged 18-35 years with Graves disease. This material consisted of peripheral blood mononuclear cells (PBMCs), taken at new diagnosis, from a patient treated with antithyroid drugs. This chain's CDR3 is CASLKRTGLRSPLHF. In nucleotides, the CDR3 is TGTGCCAGCTTAAAAAGGACAGGGTTAAGATCACCCCTCCACTTT.